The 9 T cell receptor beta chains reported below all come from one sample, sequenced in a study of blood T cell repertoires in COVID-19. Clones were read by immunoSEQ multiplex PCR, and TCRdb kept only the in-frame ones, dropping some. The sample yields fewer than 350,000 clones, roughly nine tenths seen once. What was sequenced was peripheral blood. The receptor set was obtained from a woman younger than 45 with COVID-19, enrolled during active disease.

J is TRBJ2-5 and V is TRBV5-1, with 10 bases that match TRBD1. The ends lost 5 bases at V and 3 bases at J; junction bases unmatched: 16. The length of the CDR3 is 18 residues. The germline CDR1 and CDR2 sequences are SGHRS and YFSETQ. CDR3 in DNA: TGCGCCAGCAGTTTTAAGTTCCACGACAGGGGGCTAAAAGAGACCCAGTACTTC. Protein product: CASSFKFHDRGLKETQYF.

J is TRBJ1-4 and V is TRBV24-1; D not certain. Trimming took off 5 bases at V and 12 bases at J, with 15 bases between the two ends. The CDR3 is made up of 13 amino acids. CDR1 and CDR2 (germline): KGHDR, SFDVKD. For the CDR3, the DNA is TGTGCCACCAGTGGCGGGTCTGGTCGAGAACTGTTTTTT. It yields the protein CATSGGSGRELFF.

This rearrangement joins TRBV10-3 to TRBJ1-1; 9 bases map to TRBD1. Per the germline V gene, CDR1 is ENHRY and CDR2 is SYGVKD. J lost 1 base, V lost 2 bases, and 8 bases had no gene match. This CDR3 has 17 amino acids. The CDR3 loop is CAISEPGQGRPNTEAFF. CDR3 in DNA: TGTGCCATCAGTGAGCCCGGACAGGGGCGGCCGAACACTGAAGCTTTCTTT.

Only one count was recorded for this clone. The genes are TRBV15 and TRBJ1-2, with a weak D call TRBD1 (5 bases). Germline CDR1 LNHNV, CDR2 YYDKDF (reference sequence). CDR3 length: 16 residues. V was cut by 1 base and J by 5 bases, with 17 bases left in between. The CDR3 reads CATSRGAGSTVYGYTF. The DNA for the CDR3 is TGTGCCACCAGCAGAGGAGCAGGGTCCACGGTTTATGGCTACACCTTC.

The DNA of the CDR3 is TGCGCCAGCGGCACAGGGGCTTACGAGCAGTACTTC. Amino acids: CASGTGAYEQYF. The genes are TRBV5-1 and TRBJ2-7; 7 bases map to TRBD1. The CDR3 runs to 12 residues. Unmatched junction bases numbered 5, after V lost 7 bases and J lost 4 bases. CDR1 is SGHRS and CDR2 is YFSETQ in the germline V gene.

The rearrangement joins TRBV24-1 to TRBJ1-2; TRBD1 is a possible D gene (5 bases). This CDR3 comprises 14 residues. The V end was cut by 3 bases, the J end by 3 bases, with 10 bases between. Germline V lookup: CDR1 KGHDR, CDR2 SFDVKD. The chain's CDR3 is CATSDPDSYYGYTF. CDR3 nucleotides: TGTGCCACCAGTGATCCCGACAGTTACTATGGCTACACCTTC.

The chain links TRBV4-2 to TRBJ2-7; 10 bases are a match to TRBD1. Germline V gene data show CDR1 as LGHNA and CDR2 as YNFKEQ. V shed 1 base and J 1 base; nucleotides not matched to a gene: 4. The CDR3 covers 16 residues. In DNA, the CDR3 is TGTGCCAGCAGCCAAGGTTGGACAGGGGGTTCCTACGAGCAGTACTTC. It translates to CASSQGWTGGSYEQYF.

This CDR3 reads CASSSRLARETQYF. As DNA, the CDR3 is TGTGCCAGCAGCAGCCGACTGGCTAGGGAGACCCAGTACTTC. The chain joins TRBV27 to TRBJ2-5; no clear D gene. Trimming cost V 6 bases and J 5 bases, with 16 bases left between them. This CDR3 region has 14 residues. Germline V lookup: CDR1 MNHEY, CDR2 SMNVEV (reference sequence).

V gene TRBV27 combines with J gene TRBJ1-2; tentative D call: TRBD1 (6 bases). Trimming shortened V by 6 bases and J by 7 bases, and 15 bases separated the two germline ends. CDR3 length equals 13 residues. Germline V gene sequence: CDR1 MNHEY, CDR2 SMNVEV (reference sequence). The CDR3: CASSLTGSSGYTF. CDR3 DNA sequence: TGTGCCAGCAGCCTAACAGGGTCCTCTGGCTACACCTTC.